This T cell receptor (beta chain) is drawn from a study of cytomegalovirus exposure and HLA in healthy donors. This clone has just a few counts. As yet, its antigen is unknown. Whole-study findings and limits: Researchers reportedly found TCR beta sequences accurately predicted most subjects' HLA-A and HLA-B alleles.

Germline V gene data show CDR1 as SGHNT and CDR2 as YENEEA. The CDR3 sequence is 15 residues long. Trimming removed 5 bases from V and 0 bases from J; junction bases left unmatched: 3. Use of 60 Vbeta and 13 Jbeta primers characterized the PCR. Assay used: immunoSEQ multiplex PCR; TCRdb lists only in-frame clones, some missing. This table holds more than 95,000 clones, roughly 80% found once. Everyone who donated was a healthy bone marrow donor. This sequence was found in a man aged 25 to 40 in good health and CMV-seropositive. Sequenced: PBMCs. V is TRBV11-3 and J is TRBJ2-7; 11 bases are a match to TRBD1. The CDR3 DNA is TGTGCCAGCAGCCCCGGGACAGGGGGCTCCTACGAGCAGTACTTC. Its translation: CASSPGTGGSYEQYF.